The 3 T cell receptor beta chains given below trace back to one sample, sequenced in a study of shared clonotypes between healthy human individuals. Measured with immunoSEQ multiplex PCR; TCRdb has only the in-frame clones, and not every one. The profile shows approximately 2.5 million clones, more than 85% of them singletons. The sequenced sample was naive CD4+ T cells from PBMCs. Subset reported: CD45RA+ positively selected. The origin of the receptors is a man between 18 and 35 years old in good health. Some clones in this sample may be carry-over from other donors' samples.

The chain joins TRBV30 to TRBJ2-1; 7 bases fit TRBD1. This CDR3 region has 14 residues. Per germline, CDR1 GTSNPN and CDR2 SVGIG (reference sequence). J lost 2 bases, V lost 8 bases, and 9 bases had no gene match. Here the CDR3 DNA reads TGTGCCGGCAGGGACAGCGAAGCCTACAATGAGCAGTTCTTC. Its protein product is CAGRDSEAYNEQFF.

This chain links TRBV7-3 with TRBJ2-3; tentatively, D is TRBD1 (5 bases). CDR1 is SGHTA and CDR2 is FQGTGA in the germline V gene. Trimming pared 5 bases from V and 4 bases from J, leaving 10 bases between. The CDR3 consists of 13 residues. CDR3 residues: CASSLDRPDTQYF. DNA of the CDR3: TGTGCCAGCAGCCTAGACAGACCAGATACGCAGTATTTT.

The chain combines TRBV5-1 with TRBJ1-1, with D unclear. V was pared by 4 bases and J by 4 bases, with 17 bases between. From germline, CDR1 is SGHRS and CDR2 YFSETQ. The CDR3 has 15 amino acids. Here the CDR3 DNA reads TGCGCCAGCAGCCAACCGGGCGCTTCGGGCACTGAAGCTTTCTTT. It codes for CASSQPGASGTEAFF. Supplemented by reference TRBV5-1 and TRBJ1-1, the full variable domain reads KAGVTQTPRYLIKTRGQQVTLSCSPISGHRSVSWYQQTPGQGLQFLFEYFSETQRNKGNFPGRFSGRQFSNSRSEMNVSTLELGDSALYLCASSQPGASGTEAFFGQGTRLTVV.